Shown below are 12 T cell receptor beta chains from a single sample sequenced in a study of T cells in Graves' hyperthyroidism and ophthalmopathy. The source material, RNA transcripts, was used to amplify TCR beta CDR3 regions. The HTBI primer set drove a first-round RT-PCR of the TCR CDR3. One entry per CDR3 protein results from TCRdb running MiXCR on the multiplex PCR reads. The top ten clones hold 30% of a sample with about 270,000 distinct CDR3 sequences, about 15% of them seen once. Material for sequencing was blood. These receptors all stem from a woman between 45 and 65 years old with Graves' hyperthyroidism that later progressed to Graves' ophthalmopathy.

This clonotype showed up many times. DNA for the CDR3: TGTGCCAGCAGCTTGGGACGGGTCTCTGGAAACACCATATATTTT. Encoded protein: CASSLGRVSGNTIYF. J is TRBJ1-3 and V is TRBV11-2, with a weak D call TRBD1 (5 bases). The germline gives CDR1 SGHAT, CDR2 FQNNGV. The length of the CDR3 is 15 residues. V lost 3 bases to trimming and J lost 0 bases, with 9 bases between them.

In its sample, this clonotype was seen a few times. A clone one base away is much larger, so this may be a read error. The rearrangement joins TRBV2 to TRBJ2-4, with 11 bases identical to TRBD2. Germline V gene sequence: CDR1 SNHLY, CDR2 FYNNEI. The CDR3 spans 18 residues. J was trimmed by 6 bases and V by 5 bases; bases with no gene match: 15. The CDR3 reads CASSSSGLAASEGNIQYF. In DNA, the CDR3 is TGTGCCAGCAGTTCCTCGGGACTAGCGGCCTCGGAGGGAAACATTCAGTACTTC.

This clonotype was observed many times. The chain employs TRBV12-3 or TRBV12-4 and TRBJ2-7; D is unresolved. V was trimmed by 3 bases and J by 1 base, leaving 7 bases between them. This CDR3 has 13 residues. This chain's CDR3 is CASSLSVSYEQYF. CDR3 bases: TGTGCCAGCAGTTTGTCGGTATCCTACGAGCAGTACTTC.

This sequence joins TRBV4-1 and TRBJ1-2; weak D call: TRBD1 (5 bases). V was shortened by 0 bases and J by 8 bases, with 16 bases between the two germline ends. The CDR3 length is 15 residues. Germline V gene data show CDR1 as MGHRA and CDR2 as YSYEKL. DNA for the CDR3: TGCGCCAGCAGCCAAGACAGGGTTAGCCAAGGAGGCTACACCTTC. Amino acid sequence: CASSQDRVSQGGYTF.

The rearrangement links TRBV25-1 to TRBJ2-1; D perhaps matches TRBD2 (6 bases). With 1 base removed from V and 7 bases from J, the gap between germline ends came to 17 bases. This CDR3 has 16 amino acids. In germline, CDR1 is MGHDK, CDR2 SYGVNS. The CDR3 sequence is CASSEWRGGVRNEQFF. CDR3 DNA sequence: TGTGCCAGCAGTGAATGGCGGGGAGGAGTCAGGAATGAGCAGTTCTTC.

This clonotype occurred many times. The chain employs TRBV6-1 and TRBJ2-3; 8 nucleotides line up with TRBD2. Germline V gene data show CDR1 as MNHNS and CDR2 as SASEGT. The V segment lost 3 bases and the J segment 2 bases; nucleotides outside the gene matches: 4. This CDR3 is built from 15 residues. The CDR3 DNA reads TGTGCCAGCAGTGAGACTAGCGAATACACAGATACGCAGTATTTT. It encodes CASSETSEYTDTQYF.

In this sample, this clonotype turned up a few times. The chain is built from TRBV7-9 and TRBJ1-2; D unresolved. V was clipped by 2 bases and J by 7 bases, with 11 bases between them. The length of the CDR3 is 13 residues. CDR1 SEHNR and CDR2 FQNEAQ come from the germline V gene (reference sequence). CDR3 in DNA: TGTGCCAGCAGCTTACCCTCTATCGGTGGCTACACCTTC. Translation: CASSLPSIGGYTF.

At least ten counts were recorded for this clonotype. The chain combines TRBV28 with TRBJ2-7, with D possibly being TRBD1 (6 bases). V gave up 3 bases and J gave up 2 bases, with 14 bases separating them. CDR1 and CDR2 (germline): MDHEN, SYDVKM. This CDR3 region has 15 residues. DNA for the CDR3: TGTGCCAGCAGTTTGGCAGGCGCAGGGGCCTACGAGCAGTACTTC. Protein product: CASSLAGAGAYEQYF.

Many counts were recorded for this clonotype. The CDR3 loop is CASSPQGAVTQYF. CDR3 DNA: TGTGCCAGCAGTCCACAGGGGGCTGTTACGCAGTATTTT. This chain joins TRBV27 and TRBJ2-3; TRBD1 agrees at 9 bases. From germline, CDR1 is MNHEY and CDR2 SMNVEV (reference sequence). With V trimmed by 5 bases and J by 8 bases, 5 bases remained unmatched. This CDR3 is 13 amino acids long.

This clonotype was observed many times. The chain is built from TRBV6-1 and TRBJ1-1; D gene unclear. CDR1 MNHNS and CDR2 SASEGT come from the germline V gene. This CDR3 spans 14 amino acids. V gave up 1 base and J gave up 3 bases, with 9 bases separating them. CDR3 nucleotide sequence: TGTGCCAGCAGTGAAGTCGTGGGAGACACTGAAGCTTTCTTT. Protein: CASSEVVGDTEAFF.

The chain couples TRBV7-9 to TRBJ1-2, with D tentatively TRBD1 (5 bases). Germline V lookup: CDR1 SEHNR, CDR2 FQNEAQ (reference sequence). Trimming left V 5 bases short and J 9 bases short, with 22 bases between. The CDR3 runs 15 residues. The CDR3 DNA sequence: TGTGCCAGCAGCCCCCAGGGAGGGGAGGGGATTCGCTACACCTTC. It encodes CASSPQGGEGIRYTF.

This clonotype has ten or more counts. The CDR3 bases are TGCGCCAGCAGCATGCAGGGGAGTGAGTACGAGCAGTACTTC. Encoded protein: CASSMQGSEYEQYF. V usage is TRBV5-1 and J usage is TRBJ2-7; a possible D gene is TRBD1 (6 bases). Looked up from germline, CDR1 is SGHRS and CDR2 is YFSETQ. The CDR3 length is 14 residues. The V end was cut by 4 bases, the J end by 4 bases, with 15 bases between.